The 30 T cell receptor beta chains below all came from one sample that was sequenced in a study of shared clonotypes between healthy human individuals. TCRdb keeps only in-frame clones here, not all; method: immunoSEQ multiplex PCR. This table has 1,500,000 or so clones, about 96% appearing once. The specimen sequenced was naive CD4+ T cells sorted from blood. Subset denoted: CD45RA+ positively selected. The receptors come from a man aged 30 to 45 in good health.

CDR3 sequence: CAISELVLDRPLEGEQYF. As DNA, the CDR3 is TGTGCCATCAGTGAGCTAGTGTTGGACAGGCCTCTTGAAGGGGAGCAGTACTTC. V and J are TRBV10-3 and TRBJ2-7, with 7 bases aligning to TRBD1. Germline V gene lookup returns CDR1 ENHRY and CDR2 SYGVKD. V lost 2 bases to trimming and J lost 7 bases; unmatched junction nucleotides: 20. The CDR3 loop spans 18 amino acids.

The V call is TRBV11-2, the J call TRBJ2-2, with D unresolved. V was shortened by 5 bases and J by 9 bases, with 13 bases between the two germline ends. Germline lookup yields CDR1 SGHAT and CDR2 FQNNGV. The CDR3 runs 13 residues. CDR3 DNA sequence: TGTGCCAGCAGCATCTCTGCCGCCCGGGAGCTGTTTTTT. As protein: CASSISAARELFF.

This clone was seen just once. The gene calls are TRBV10-3 and TRBJ2-5, with D perhaps matching TRBD1 (6 bases). Germline CDR1 is ENHRY and CDR2 is SYGVKD. The V and J ends lost 9 bases and 5 bases respectively, with 19 bases between them. The CDR3 is 14 residues long. This CDR3 reads CAIQPSDQGETQYF. The DNA for the CDR3 is TGTGCCATTCAACCCTCGGACCAGGGGGAGACCCAGTACTTC.

The chain joins TRBV5-4 to TRBJ2-4; D is perhaps TRBD2 (6 bases). Trimming took off 0 bases at V and 0 bases at J, with 10 bases between the two ends. Germline CDR1 SGHNT, CDR2 YYREEE (reference sequence). The CDR3 runs to 16 residues. CDR3 amino acids: CASSLAAGLAKNIQYF. CDR3 in DNA: TGTGCCAGCAGCTTGGCCGCGGGGCTAGCCAAAAACATTCAGTACTTC.

The chain employs TRBV29-1 and TRBJ2-3, with TRBD2 identical over 9 bases. CDR1 is SQVTM, CDR2 ANQGSEA, per germline. The CDR3 consists of 16 residues. J gave up 2 bases and V 5 bases, and 11 bases lay outside the gene matches. For the CDR3, the DNA is TGCAGCGTTCGTGGGCGGGGGGGATGGGACACAGATACGCAGTATTTT. Its protein is CSVRGRGGWDTDTQYF.

This clone was seen a single time. This chain uses TRBV18 with TRBJ2-6, with D possibly matching TRBD1 (5 bases). V gave up 3 bases and J gave up 0 bases, with 15 bases separating them. The length of the CDR3 is 18 residues. The germline V gene has CDR1 KGHSH and CDR2 LQKENI. The CDR3: CASSPLTAAISGANVLTF. For the CDR3, the DNA is TGTGCCAGCTCACCTTTGACAGCAGCTATCTCTGGGGCCAACGTCCTGACTTTC.

This clone appeared a single time. The chain combines TRBV2 with TRBJ2-1, with 8 bases matching TRBD2. V was clipped by 6 bases and J by 0 bases; unmatched bases: 4. The CDR3 covers 15 residues. Germline V gene data show CDR1 as SNHLY and CDR2 as FYNNEI. CDR3 loop: CASSKSGSSYNEQFF. In nucleotides, the CDR3 is TGTGCCAGCAGCAAGAGCGGGAGCTCCTACAATGAGCAGTTCTTC.

As regards this clone: Other DNA sequences in the sample encode the same CDR3. This chain uses TRBV18 with TRBJ2-3, with unresolved D. Germline CDR1 is KGHSH and CDR2 is LQKENI. This CDR3 is 14 amino acids long. Trimming pared 0 bases from V and 0 bases from J, leaving 4 bases between. CDR3 in DNA: TGTGCCAGCTCACCACCGAGCAGCACAGATACGCAGTATTTT. Residues: CASSPPSSTDTQYF.

J is TRBJ2-7 and V is TRBV4-1; 8 positions match TRBD2. V shed 0 bases and J 4 bases; nucleotides not matched to a gene: 11. The CDR3 has 17 residues. Germline V lookup: CDR1 MGHRA, CDR2 YSYEKL. CDR3 region: CASSQETPSGSRYEQYF. CDR3 nucleotide sequence: TGCGCCAGCAGCCAAGAAACCCCGAGCGGGAGTAGATACGAGCAGTACTTC.

The CDR3 nucleotides are TGTGCCAGCACCCGACCCCCGAGCTCCTACGAGCAGTACTTC. Translating it yields CASTRPPSSYEQYF. The chain joins TRBV2 to TRBJ2-7; D unresolved. The V gene lost 7 bases and the J gene lost 0 bases, with 13 bases spanning the gap. This CDR3 spans 14 amino acids. CDR1 and CDR2 from the germline V gene are SNHLY and FYNNEI.

This clone appeared once. This chain links TRBV29-1 with TRBJ2-2; TRBD2 agrees at 11 bases. From germline, CDR1 is SQVTM and CDR2 ANQGSEA. The CDR3 is made up of 18 amino acids. With 3 bases clipped from V and 4 bases from J, the junction kept 13 bases outside the gene matches. CDR3 residues: CSVERSSGRASGTGELFF. The CDR3 DNA reads as TGCAGCGTTGAGAGGAGTAGCGGGAGGGCCTCGGGCACCGGGGAGCTGTTTTTT.

The rearrangement joins TRBV28 to TRBJ2-4, with 8 bases fitting TRBD2. This CDR3 contains 15 residues. Germline assignment: CDR1 MDHEN and CDR2 SYDVKM. Trimming took 3 bases from V and 1 from J; bases not matched to a gene: 2. CDR3 sequence reads: CASSLSGSAKNIQYF. The CDR3 bases are TGTGCCAGCAGTTTGAGCGGGAGCGCCAAAAACATTCAGTACTTC.

The rearrangement uses TRBV9 and TRBJ2-2, with TRBD2 identical over 8 bases. With 5 bases clipped from V and 7 bases from J, the junction kept 7 bases outside the gene matches. Germline CDR1 is SGDLS and CDR2 is YYNGEE. The CDR3 covers 14 residues. CDR3 residues: CASRSEREYGELFF. The CDR3 nucleotides read TGTGCCAGCAGATCCGAGCGGGAGTACGGGGAGCTGTTTTTT.

The chain joins TRBV10-1 to TRBJ2-7; 7 nucleotides match TRBD1. The CDR3 sequence is 13 residues long. Germline CDR1 and CDR2: WNHNN and SYGVQD (reference sequence). Trimming cost V 2 bases and J 5 bases; bases outside gene matches: 3. CDR3 sequence: CASSEETGNEQYF. In DNA form, the CDR3 reads TGCGCCAGCAGTGAGGAGACAGGGAACGAGCAGTACTTC.

The chain links TRBV5-6 to TRBJ1-5; no definite D call. The CDR3 loop spans 15 amino acids. V lost 2 bases, J lost 4 bases, and 13 bases lay in between. The germline V gene encodes CDR1 SGHDT and CDR2 YYEEEE. In nucleotides, the CDR3 is TGTGCCAGCAGCTTTTTGGGCACCGGAAATCAGCCCCAGCATTTT. Encoded protein: CASSFLGTGNQPQHF.

The chain employs TRBV11-3 and TRBJ2-1, with unresolved D. Germline V gene sequence: CDR1 SGHNT, CDR2 YENEEA. V was shortened by 5 bases and J by 1 base, with 15 bases between the two germline ends. The CDR3 runs to 16 residues. CDR3 DNA sequence: TGTGCCAGCAGCGTTCAAGGGTCAACATCCTACAATGAGCAGTTCTTC. Its protein is CASSVQGSTSYNEQFF.

V is TRBV11-2 and J is TRBJ2-1; TRBD2 agrees at 15 bases. The germline V gene encodes CDR1 SGHAT and CDR2 FQNNGV. CDR3 length: 16 amino acids. J lost 6 bases, V lost 9 bases, and 9 bases had no gene match. The CDR3 DNA sequence: TGTGCCAGTGGACCGGGACTAGCGGGAGGTTCCAATGAGCAGTTCTTC. Its protein product is CASGPGLAGGSNEQFF.

The gene calls are TRBV7-8 and TRBJ2-5, with TRBD2 matching over 13 bases. In germline, CDR1 is SGHVS, CDR2 FQNEAQ. J gave up 5 bases and V 5 bases, and 5 bases lay outside the gene matches. CDR3 size: 15 residues. The CDR3 is CASSLGLAGTETQYF. DNA of the CDR3: TGTGCCAGCAGCCTGGGACTAGCGGGAACTGAGACCCAGTACTTC.

In this sample, this clone turned up once. The CDR3 sequence is CASSEGGTANYGYTF. The CDR3 nucleotides read TGTGCCAGCAGTGAGGGAGGGACAGCCAACTATGGCTACACCTTC. V usage is TRBV6-1 and J usage is TRBJ1-2; 7 nucleotides match TRBD1. The CDR3 loop spans 15 amino acids. V shed 3 bases, J shed 2 bases, and the junction held 6 bases outside the gene matches. The germline V gene encodes CDR1 MNHNS and CDR2 SASEGT.

The chain carries TRBV7-8 and TRBJ2-3, with 10 bases aligning to TRBD2. The CDR3 consists of 17 residues. CDR1 SGHVS and CDR2 FQNEAQ come from the germline V gene. Losses at the gene ends were 4 bases for V and 4 bases for J; bases not matched to a gene: 11. CDR3 DNA sequence: TGTGCCAGCAGCTCATGGCCTAGCGGGAGTGGGTCAGATACGCAGTATTTT. Amino acid sequence: CASSSWPSGSGSDTQYF.

The rearrangement links TRBV4-2 to TRBJ2-5; possibly TRBD2 for D (5 bases). Trimming took 0 bases from V and 4 from J, leaving 12 bases between them. The CDR3 contains 15 residues. Germline CDR1 reads LGHNA; CDR2 reads YNFKEQ. The CDR3 region is CASSQDPAGRETQYF. The DNA for the CDR3 is TGTGCCAGCAGCCAAGATCCTGCGGGTAGAGAGACCCAGTACTTC.

With regard to this clone: Distinct nucleotide sequences in the sample also encode this CDR3. The genes are TRBV7-2 and TRBJ1-2; D gene ambiguous. Germline V gene lookup returns CDR1 SGHTA and CDR2 FQGNSA. This CDR3 contains 13 residues. Between the trimmed V and J ends, which lost 2 bases and 3 bases, there was a span of 7 bases. CDR3 nucleotide sequence: TGTGCCAGCAGCTTAAGCGGGGACTATGGCTACACCTTC. Its translation is CASSLSGDYGYTF.

This chain joins TRBV5-1 and TRBJ2-2; 11 bases map to TRBD1. CDR3 size: 16 residues. Germline lookup yields CDR1 SGHRS and CDR2 YFSETQ. V dropped 4 bases and J dropped 6; count of bases not matched to a gene: 8. Here the CDR3 DNA reads TGCGCCAGCAGCACCCATCCGGGACAGGGGGCCGGGGAGCTGTTTTTT. Translation gives CASSTHPGQGAGELFF. Filled out from reference TRBV5-1 and TRBJ2-2, the complete variable domain reads KAGVTQTPRYLIKTRGQQVTLSCSPISGHRSVSWYQQTPGQGLQFLFEYFSETQRNKGNFPGRFSGRQFSNSRSEMNVSTLELGDSALYLCASSTHPGQGAGELFFGEGSRLTVL.

This chain links TRBV7-8 with TRBJ2-1; tentatively, D is TRBD2 (6 bases). The CDR3 runs 15 residues. V lost 1 base and J lost 9, with 16 bases in between. Germline loops: CDR1 SGHVS, CDR2 FQNEAQ. Written as DNA, the CDR3 is TGTGCCAGCAGCTTAGAGCGAATACTAGCTATTGAGCAGTTCTTC. This gives the protein CASSLERILAIEQFF.

The CDR3 sequence is CASRALGTSGTDTQYF. The CDR3, as DNA: TGTGCCAGTAGAGCCCTCGGGACTAGCGGCACAGATACGCAGTATTTT. This chain joins TRBV19 and TRBJ2-3, with 10 bases that match TRBD2. The CDR3 consists of 16 residues. The junction had 7 bases not matched to a gene; V was cut back by 6 bases and J by 1 base. The germline gives CDR1 LNHDA, CDR2 SQIVND (reference sequence).

V and J are TRBV27 and TRBJ2-7; the match to TRBD2 covers 11 bases. In germline, CDR1 is MNHEY, CDR2 SMNVEV (reference sequence). V lost 5 bases to trimming and J lost 5 bases; unmatched junction nucleotides: 8. The CDR3 is 15 amino acids. The CDR3 sequence is CASSPVAGGVNEQYF. CDR3 in DNA: TGTGCCAGCAGTCCTGTAGCGGGAGGGGTTAACGAGCAGTACTTC.

The chain uses TRBV28 and TRBJ2-1, with D tentatively TRBD1 (6 bases). Trimming pared 6 bases from V and 3 bases from J, leaving 18 bases between. Germline values: CDR1 MDHEN, CDR2 SYDVKM. This CDR3 region has 16 residues. The CDR3 coding sequence is TGTGCCAGCAGCCTTGGACAGCCTTTTCACTACAATGAGCAGTTCTTC. Encoded protein: CASSLGQPFHYNEQFF.

The chain employs TRBV19 and TRBJ2-2, with 12 bases fitting TRBD2. CDR1 is LNHDA, CDR2 SQIVND, per germline (reference sequence). The CDR3 extends over 16 amino acids. Losses at the gene ends were 7 bases for V and 6 bases for J; bases not matched to a gene: 9. This CDR3 is CASIKTSGSVAGELFF. CDR3 nucleotides: TGTGCCAGTATCAAGACTAGCGGGAGTGTCGCCGGGGAGCTGTTTTTT.

The CDR3 protein is CAWSVGMSSYNEQFF. In DNA form, the CDR3 reads TGTGCCTGGAGTGTAGGGATGAGCTCCTACAATGAGCAGTTCTTC. The chain is built from TRBV30 and TRBJ2-1; D gene unclear. The CDR3 is 15 amino acids. V lost 0 bases to trimming and J lost 0 bases, with 9 bases between them. Per the germline V gene, CDR1 is GTSNPN and CDR2 is SVGIG (reference sequence).

The genes are TRBV6-6 and TRBJ1-5, with D possibly being TRBD1 (6 bases). Trimming removed 0 bases from V and 7 bases from J, with 13 bases in between. The germline V gene encodes CDR1 MNHNY and CDR2 SVGAGI (reference sequence). This CDR3 is 15 amino acids long. The CDR3 loop reads CASSYSPWQGQPQHF. As DNA, the CDR3 is TGTGCCAGCAGTTACTCGCCTTGGCAGGGGCAGCCCCAGCATTTT.